The 28 T cell receptor beta chains below come from one sample, sequenced in a study of vaccination effects on CD4 cells after COVID-19. No antigen has been identified for these receptors. Antigen-specific CD4+ T cells were first expanded with viral peptide pools by the ViraFEST assay and only then sequenced. At the end of about 9 days of culture, CD4+ T cells were isolated. Participants each got two BNT162b2 or mRNA-1273 vaccine doses. TCRdb's table, derived via immunoSEQ multiplex PCR, lists solely in-frame clones and lacks some. Found here are approximately 65,000 clones, over 70% of them singletons; the top ten hold roughly 1.5%. The sequences come from CD4+ T cells from PBMCs cultured with HCoV-229E spike peptides, collected after COVID-19 vaccination. The receptor source for this set is a human donor who received a COVID-19 vaccine.

V is TRBV6-2 or TRBV6-3 and J is TRBJ1-2, with D possibly being TRBD1 (5 bases). Trimming pared 3 bases from V and 7 bases from J, leaving 12 bases between. In germline, CDR1 is MNHEY, CDR2 SVGEGT. The CDR3 length is 13 residues. The CDR3 spells CASSYRQGSGYTF. For the CDR3, the DNA is TGTGCCAGCAGTTATCGCCAGGGAAGTGGCTACACCTTC.

The CDR3 spells CASSLIQEVSGSNQPQHF. DNA of the CDR3: TGCGCCAGCAGCCTTATACAGGAGGTCAGTGGGAGCAATCAGCCCCAGCATTTT. This chain connects TRBV4-1 to TRBJ1-5; TRBD1 is a possible D gene (5 bases). This CDR3 region has 18 residues. Germline V gene data show CDR1 as MGHRA and CDR2 as YSYEKL. Trimming took off 4 bases at V and 1 base at J, with 20 bases between the two ends.

This chain links TRBV4-1 with TRBJ2-5; D unresolved. The CDR3 consists of 17 residues. In germline, CDR1 is MGHRA, CDR2 YSYEKL. V was shortened by 3 bases and J by 5 bases, with 22 bases between the two germline ends. This chain's CDR3 is CASSQSGGVDPLETQYF. DNA for the CDR3: TGCGCCAGCAGCCAGTCGGGTGGGGTCGATCCCCTTGAGACCCAGTACTTC.

This chain links TRBV24-1 with TRBJ1-4, with D unclear. The CDR3 totals 15 residues. V lost 3 bases and J lost 8, with 15 bases in between. Germline loops: CDR1 KGHDR, CDR2 SFDVKD. CDR3 in amino acids: CATSDGRPEVEKLFF. Here the CDR3 DNA reads TGTGCCACCAGTGATGGACGGCCTGAGGTCGAAAAACTGTTTTTT.

The chain joins TRBV12-5 to TRBJ2-2, with D perhaps matching TRBD2 (5 bases). Deletions cut 3 bases from V and 13 bases from J, with 12 bases between. Per germline, CDR1 LGHNT and CDR2 FRNRAP. The length of the CDR3 is 12 residues. CDR3 region: CASGLGGRGLFF. The CDR3 nucleotides are TGTGCTAGTGGTTTAGGCGGCCGGGGGCTGTTTTTT.

The rearrangement links TRBV19 to TRBJ1-1; D is unresolved. CDR1 is LNHDA and CDR2 is SQIVND in the germline V gene (reference sequence). Trimming cost V 1 base and J 2 bases, with 14 bases left between them. This CDR3 region has 16 residues. CDR3 DNA: TGTGCCAGTAGTATAGGGAGGAGCAGAACAAACACTGAAGCTTTCTTT. It translates to CASSIGRSRTNTEAFF.

The V and J genes are TRBV12-3 or TRBV12-4 and TRBJ1-3; 8 bases align to TRBD1. Trimming cost V 5 bases and J 6 bases; bases outside gene matches: 3. The CDR3 is 13 residues long. CDR3 bases: TGTGCCAGCAGTGCGGACAGGGAAAACACCATATATTTT. Its translation: CASSADRENTIYF.

This clone was seen just once. The V call is TRBV10-1, the J call TRBJ2-3; either TRBD1 or TRBD2 may fit D (5 bases each). V was trimmed by 7 bases and J by 1 base, leaving 9 bases between them. Per the germline V gene, CDR1 is WNHNN and CDR2 is SYGVQD (reference sequence). This CDR3 has 13 residues. The CDR3 protein is CASKRGGTDTQYF. CDR3 DNA sequence: TGCGCCAGCAAGAGAGGGGGCACAGATACGCAGTATTTT.

The gene calls are TRBV29-1 and TRBJ1-3; a possible D gene is TRBD1 (5 bases). CDR1 SQVTM and CDR2 ANQGSEA come from the germline V gene. The CDR3 is 14 amino acids. V dropped 6 bases and J dropped 2 bases, with 14 bases sitting between them. CDR3 amino acids: CSVAGTETGNTIYF. CDR3 nucleotide sequence: TGCAGCGTCGCCGGGACCGAGACTGGAAACACCATATATTTT.

Points on this clone: This specimen includes other DNA sequences encoding the same CDR3. The rearrangement uses TRBV6-5 and TRBJ2-3; D is unclear. Germline V gene lookup returns CDR1 MNHEY and CDR2 SVGAGI. There are 14 residues in the CDR3. Trimming pared 2 bases from V and 3 bases from J, leaving 9 bases between. The CDR3 reads CASSYSRTTDTQYF. CDR3 coding DNA: TGTGCCAGCAGTTACAGTCGAACTACAGATACGCAGTATTTT.

The J gene is TRBJ2-4, the V gene TRBV9, with TRBD1 identical over 7 bases. This CDR3 has 14 amino acids. Germline CDR1 is SGDLS and CDR2 is YYNGEE. V shed 3 bases and J 6 bases; nucleotides not matched to a gene: 6. This chain's CDR3 is CASSAGQDLNIQYF. CDR3 sequence (DNA): TGTGCCAGCAGCGCCGGACAGGATCTAAACATTCAGTACTTC.

This sequence joins TRBV30 and TRBJ2-1; unclear D gene. This CDR3 comprises 16 residues. The germline V gene encodes CDR1 GTSNPN and CDR2 SVGIG (reference sequence). The V gene lost 0 bases and the J gene lost 3 bases, with 15 bases spanning the gap. The CDR3 bases are TGTGCCTGGAGTGTACGGCGGCTAGGGCGCTACAATGAGCAGTTCTTC. Translating it yields CAWSVRRLGRYNEQFF. The full variable domain, its missing parts supplied by reference TRBV30 and TRBJ2-1, is SQTIHQWPATLVQPVGSPLSLECTVEGTSNPNLYWYRQAAGRGLQLLFYSVGIGQISSEVPQNLSASRPQDRQFILSSKKLLLSDSGFYLCAWSVRRLGRYNEQFFGPGTRLTVL.

The chain has TRBV18 and TRBJ2-6; D not certain. CDR3 length: 16 residues. V shed 2 bases and J shed 4 bases, with 12 bases lying between them. Germline V CDR1 and CDR2: KGHSH, LQKENI. In DNA, the CDR3 is TGTGCCAGCTCACCAAATCGGGTGCCCGGGGCCAACGTCCTGACTTTC. Amino acid sequence: CASSPNRVPGANVLTF.

V and J are TRBV23-1 and TRBJ2-1; D might be TRBD2 (7 bases). TRBV23-1 has ORF status, its function being uncertain. The CDR3 extends over 16 amino acids. V was trimmed by 0 bases and J by 2 bases, leaving 11 bases between them. This chain's CDR3 is CASSQSQGGAYNEQFF. The DNA of the CDR3 is TGCGCCAGCAGTCAATCTCAAGGGGGGGCCTACAATGAGCAGTTCTTC.

The chain carries TRBV6-2 or TRBV6-3 and TRBJ2-1; no reliable D call. CDR3 length: 16 amino acids. CDR1 and CDR2 from the germline V gene are MNHEY and SVGEGT. V gave up 5 bases and J gave up 0 bases, with 14 bases separating them. This CDR3 reads CASSLPWQYSYNEQFF. In DNA, the CDR3 is TGTGCCAGCAGTCTGCCTTGGCAGTACTCCTACAATGAGCAGTTCTTC.

V usage is TRBV3-1 (or the pseudogene TRBV3-2) and J usage is TRBJ2-1; D is uncertain. Trimming removed 1 base at V and 8 bases at J, with 3 bases between. Per the germline V gene, CDR1 is LGHDT and CDR2 is YNNKEL (reference sequence). There are 11 residues in the CDR3. CDR3 nucleotide sequence: TGTGCCAGCAGCCAAGTAGATGAGCAGTTCTTC. Its protein product is CASSQVDEQFF.

The chain employs TRBV27 and TRBJ2-6; D call uncertain. The CDR3 runs to 14 residues. V lost 6 bases to trimming and J lost 1 base, with 7 bases between them. CDR1 and CDR2 from the germline V gene are MNHEY and SMNVEV (reference sequence). CDR3 protein: CASSKQSGANVLTF. CDR3 in DNA: TGTGCCAGCAGCAAGCAATCTGGGGCCAACGTCCTGACTTTC.

The chain is built from TRBV11-2 and TRBJ1-2; possible D gene TRBD1, 5 bases. Germline assignment: CDR1 SGHAT and CDR2 FQNNGV. The CDR3 has 18 residues. Deletions cut 1 base from V and 4 bases from J, with 22 bases between. The CDR3 sequence is CASSLARPGTRNLYGYTF. In DNA, the CDR3 is TGTGCCAGCAGCTTAGCCCGTCCGGGGACCCGAAACCTCTATGGCTACACCTTC.

The rearrangement uses TRBV6-1 and TRBJ2-5; D gene uncertain. This CDR3 spans 14 amino acids. Germline V lookup: CDR1 MNHNS, CDR2 SASEGT. Trimming took off 3 bases at V and 4 bases at J, with 12 bases between the two ends. CDR3 in amino acids: CASSDGVRLETQYF. CDR3 sequence (DNA): TGTGCCAGCAGTGATGGGGTGAGGTTAGAGACCCAGTACTTC.

The V call is TRBV7-8, the J call TRBJ1-5; tentatively, D is TRBD1 (6 bases). The CDR3 is 15 residues long. Germline V lookup: CDR1 SGHVS, CDR2 FQNEAQ. The V gene lost 5 bases and the J gene lost 3 bases, with 14 bases spanning the gap. DNA of the CDR3: TGTGCCAGCAGCCCAGAGACAGGAACCAATCAGCCCCAGCATTTT. This codes for CASSPETGTNQPQHF.

This chain uses TRBV24-1 with TRBJ2-2; D remains ambiguous. This CDR3 spans 16 amino acids. The germline CDR1 and CDR2 sequences are KGHDR and SFDVKD. The V and J ends lost 3 bases and 1 base respectively, with 11 bases between them. CDR3 sequence (DNA): TGTGCCACCAGTGATCCCTCCAGCCAGAACACCGGGGAGCTGTTTTTT. It translates to CATSDPSSQNTGELFF.

The CDR3 coding sequence is TGCAGCGTTGTGCGGCCTCCCAATGAGCAGTTCTTC. Translation: CSVVRPPNEQFF. The chain combines TRBV29-1 with TRBJ2-1; D ambiguous. The CDR3 consists of 12 residues. V was pared by 4 bases and J by 6 bases, with 10 bases between. From germline, CDR1 is SQVTM and CDR2 ANQGSEA.

This chain links TRBV6-5 with TRBJ2-5; TRBD1 agrees at 11 bases. This CDR3 is built from 15 residues. Germline loops: CDR1 MNHEY, CDR2 SVGAGI. V gave up 6 bases and J gave up 5 bases; unmatched junction bases: 8. The chain's CDR3 is CASSRQDRGQETQYF. The CDR3 DNA follows: TGTGCCAGCAGCAGGCAGGACAGGGGGCAGGAGACCCAGTACTTC.

J is TRBJ2-7 and V is TRBV2, with 7 bases aligning to TRBD1. The CDR3 loop spans 14 amino acids. V was pared by 3 bases and J by 3 bases, with 5 bases of the junction left unmatched. CDR1 and CDR2 (germline): SNHLY, FYNNEI. CDR3 DNA: TGTGCCAGCAGTGAGGGTGGACAGGTCTACGAGCAGTACGTC. Its protein is CASSEGGQVYEQYV.

This CDR3 is CASSVDRNQETQYF. CDR3 sequence (DNA): TGTGCCAGCAGCGTGGACAGGAACCAAGAGACCCAGTACTTC. This sequence joins TRBV7-8 and TRBJ2-5, with 7 positions matching TRBD1. This CDR3 is 14 amino acids long. Per the germline V gene, CDR1 is SGHVS and CDR2 is FQNEAQ. V shed 5 bases and J 0 bases; nucleotides not matched to a gene: 3.

V is TRBV15 and J is TRBJ1-5, with D possibly matching TRBD1 (5 bases). CDR1 is LNHNV, CDR2 YYDKDF, per germline (reference sequence). The length of the CDR3 is 14 residues. Trimming took off 6 bases at V and 0 bases at J, with 9 bases between the two ends. The CDR3 DNA is TGTGCCACCAGTCGGGGCAATAGCAATCAGCCCCAGCATTTT. Translated, it gives CATSRGNSNQPQHF.

The chain has TRBV7-2 and TRBJ2-3, with D perhaps given as TRBD1 or TRBD2 (6 bases each). Trimming took off 0 bases at V and 0 bases at J, with 10 bases between the two ends. The length of the CDR3 is 16 residues. CDR1 and CDR2 from the germline V gene are SGHTA and FQGNSA. This chain's CDR3 is CASSLAGGHSTDTQYF. In DNA form, the CDR3 reads TGTGCCAGCAGCTTAGCGGGGGGCCATAGCACAGATACGCAGTATTTT.

The chain recombines TRBV5-5 with TRBJ1-6, with a weak D call TRBD1 (6 bases). CDR3 length: 16 residues. Germline assignment: CDR1 SGHKS and CDR2 YYEKEE (reference sequence). Trimming shortened V by 1 base and J by 3 bases, and 11 bases separated the two germline ends. The CDR3 region is CASSLLDRLYNSPLHF. CDR3 nucleotides: TGTGCCAGCAGCTTGCTGGACAGACTCTATAATTCACCCCTCCACTTT.